Listed below are T cell receptor beta chains from one sample, sequenced in a study of CD8 T cells in ankylosing spondylitis. From the 5' RACE reads, TCRdb called clonotypes with MiXCR, one entry per CDR3 protein. Of 330,000 or so distinct CDR3 sequences listed, approximately 8% are singletons. Material: blood, either unsorted or a sorted T cell fraction (not recorded which). Receptors originate from a male donor with ankylosing spondylitis. Both conserved end residues are part of each CDR3. The order of the fields is D gene, V gene, J gene, clone size, CDR3 DNA, CDR3 protein. D genes are given only for firm matches. Size is omitted from some rows. Given values are once, few, many or a class for expanded clones.

D: TRBD1; V: TRBV12-3/TRBV12-4; J: TRBJ1-2; size: few; DNA: TGTGCCAGCAGTTTAACGACAGGGCTAGGGGATGGCTACACCTTC; CDR3: CASSLTTGLGDGYTF
D: .; V: TRBV28; J: TRBJ2-1; size: few; DNA: TGTGCCAGCAGTCCCGCCCTCTCCTACAATGAGCAGTTCTTC; CDR3: CASSPALSYNEQFF
D: TRBD2; V: TRBV5-6; J: TRBJ2-7; size: .; DNA: TGTGCCAGCAGCCCGGGACTAGACATTTACGAGCAGTACTTC; CDR3: CASSPGLDIYEQYF
D: TRBD1; V: TRBV27; J: TRBJ2-7; size: many; DNA: TGTGCCAGCAGTAGACAGGGGACAAACTACGAGCAGTACTTC; CDR3: CASSRQGTNYEQYF
D: .; V: TRBV7-2; J: TRBJ2-1; size: many; DNA: TGTGCCAGCGGGGACAATGAGCAGTTCTTC; CDR3: CASGDNEQFF
D: .; V: TRBV20-1; J: TRBJ2-3; size: many; DNA: TGCAGCCGTTGGGGCGCGGGTGATACGCAGTATTTT; CDR3: CSRWGAGDTQYF
D: TRBD1; V: TRBV20-1; J: TRBJ2-7; size: .; DNA: TGCAGTGTATTGGGACAGGGGGCTTACGAGCAGTACTTC; CDR3: CSVLGQGAYEQYF
D: TRBD2; V: TRBV20-1; J: TRBJ2-3; size: .; DNA: TGCAGTGCTGAACTAGCGGGGACCCAGAGTACGCAGTATTTT; CDR3: CSAELAGTQSTQYF
D: .; V: TRBV6-6; J: TRBJ2-7; size: few; DNA: TGTGCCAGCAGTTACGCCCCGGGTGAGCAGTACTTC; CDR3: CASSYAPGEQYF
D: .; V: TRBV14; J: TRBJ2-1; size: many; DNA: TGTGCCAGCAGCGAGGGTCAGGGTGACTATGAGCAGTTCTTC; CDR3: CASSEGQGDYEQFF
D: TRBD1; V: TRBV10-3; J: TRBJ1-1; size: .; DNA: TGTGCCATCAGTGAGCGGGGACAGGGGTCCCTCATGAACACTGAAGCTTTCTTT; CDR3: CAISERGQGSLMNTEAFF
D: .; V: TRBV5-1; J: TRBJ2-5; size: .; DNA: TGCGCCAGCAGCAAGGGACCCCATCGCGAGACCCAGTACTTC; CDR3: CASSKGPHRETQYF
D: .; V: TRBV29-1; J: TRBJ2-7; size: many; DNA: TGCAGCGTTAACAGTGGATACGAGCAGTACTTC; CDR3: CSVNSGYEQYF
D: .; V: TRBV29-1; J: TRBJ2-7; size: few; DNA: TGCAGCGTCTACTTGGGGTACGAGCAGTACTTC; CDR3: CSVYLGYEQYF
D: .; V: TRBV25-1; J: TRBJ1-1; size: many; DNA: TGTGCCAGCAGTGACCCCGACCCGGTTACTGAAGCTTTCTTT; CDR3: CASSDPDPVTEAFF
D: .; V: TRBV20-1; J: TRBJ1-2; size: .; DNA: TGCAGTGCCGCTCGACTGGTCATTGAGGGCTACACCTTC; CDR3: CSAARLVIEGYTF
D: .; V: TRBV12-3/TRBV12-4; J: TRBJ2-1; size: few; DNA: TGTGCCAGCAAGGGGCGGACCCAGTCCTACAATGAGCAGTTCTTC; CDR3: CASKGRTQSYNEQFF
D: .; V: TRBV28; J: TRBJ2-1; size: .; DNA: TGTGCCAGCAGATTCAGGAGCGCCTACAATGAGCAGTTCTTC; CDR3: CASRFRSAYNEQFF
D: .; V: TRBV10-3; J: TRBJ1-2; size: many; DNA: TGTGCCATCAGTGAGGGACAGCTCGATGGCTACACCTTC; CDR3: CAISEGQLDGYTF
D: .; V: TRBV5-1; J: TRBJ2-7; size: many; DNA: TGTGCCAGCAGTGGTTCCTACGAGCAGTACTTC; CDR3: CASSGSYEQYF
D: .; V: TRBV20-1; J: TRBJ1-1; size: .; DNA: TGCAGTGCTAGCCTCGGGGCTTTGGACCTCACCACCCCTTTAGAAGCTTTCTTT; CDR3: CSASLGALDLTTPLEAFF
D: TRBD1; V: TRBV20-1; J: TRBJ2-7; size: few; DNA: TGCAGTGCTAACTCCGGGACAGGGGGCTACGAGCAGTACTTC; CDR3: CSANSGTGGYEQYF
D: .; V: TRBV27; J: TRBJ1-5; size: .; DNA: TGTGCCAGCGGGAGGGGGGGGCAGCCCCAGCATTTT; CDR3: CASGRGGQPQHF
D: .; V: TRBV5-5; J: TRBJ2-5; size: .; DNA: TGTGCCAGCAGCATGGACATACAAGAGACCCAGTACTTC; CDR3: CASSMDIQETQYF
D: .; V: TRBV7-4; J: TRBJ1-5; size: .; DNA: TGTGCCAGCAGCAACACAGGAGTCCCCAATCAGCCCCAGCATTTT; CDR3: CASSNTGVPNQPQHF
D: .; V: TRBV10-3; J: TRBJ2-3; size: few; DNA: TGTGCCATCAGTGATTGGGGGAGCACAGATACGCAGTATTTT; CDR3: CAISDWGSTDTQYF
D: TRBD2; V: TRBV2; J: TRBJ2-2; size: few; DNA: TGTGCCAGCAAGGGACTAGCGGGCGCCACCGGGGAGCTGTTTTTT; CDR3: CASKGLAGATGELFF
D: TRBD2; V: TRBV29-1; J: TRBJ2-1; size: many; DNA: TGCAGCGTAGTAGCGGGAGGGGGCTCCTACAATGAGCAGTTCTTC; CDR3: CSVVAGGGSYNEQFF
D: TRBD2; V: TRBV24-1; J: TRBJ2-2; size: .; DNA: TGTGCCACCAGTAACCAGCGGGAGATTTTTTCCGGGGAGCTGTTTTTT; CDR3: CATSNQREIFSGELFF
D: .; V: TRBV27; J: TRBJ2-3; size: few; DNA: TGTGCCAGCAGTCCCAACCCTCAGCGGTATAGCACAGATACGCAGTATTTT; CDR3: CASSPNPQRYSTDTQYF
D: TRBD1; V: TRBV20-1; J: TRBJ1-2; size: .; DNA: TGCAGTGCTAGACCGGGACAGGGGGACTCATTCTATGGCTACACCTTC; CDR3: CSARPGQGDSFYGYTF
D: .; V: TRBV5-1; J: TRBJ1-5; size: many; DNA: TGCGCCAGCAGCTTCGGGGCAGGGGAAAATCAGCCCCAGCATTTT; CDR3: CASSFGAGENQPQHF
D: TRBD1; V: TRBV20-1; J: TRBJ1-5; size: few; DNA: TGCAGTGCTGCCAGACAGGGTGATCAGCCCCAGCATTTT; CDR3: CSAARQGDQPQHF
D: TRBD1; V: TRBV12-5; J: TRBJ2-3; size: few; DNA: TGTGCTAGTGGTTTGGGACAGGGTTCTGATACGCAGTATTTT; CDR3: CASGLGQGSDTQYF
D: TRBD1; V: TRBV19; J: TRBJ1-5; size: .; DNA: TGTGCCAGTAGTACACGGACAGGGGGTGGGGATCAGCCCCAGCATTTT; CDR3: CASSTRTGGGDQPQHF
D: .; V: TRBV7-8; J: TRBJ2-7; size: few; DNA: TGTGCCAGCAGCCCCAGCCGGCGTACCTACGAGCAGTACTTC; CDR3: CASSPSRRTYEQYF
D: TRBD2; V: TRBV6-1; J: TRBJ2-1; size: few; DNA: TGTGCCAGCATGGCTAGCGGGAGCGGGAATGAGCAGTTCTTC; CDR3: CASMASGSGNEQFF
D: TRBD2; V: TRBV30; J: TRBJ2-4; size: .; DNA: TGTGCCTGGAGTATTCCCGGGGGGACGGTGAAAAACATTCAGTACTTC; CDR3: CAWSIPGGTVKNIQYF
D: .; V: TRBV11-2; J: TRBJ2-2; size: many; DNA: TGTGCCAGCAGCTTCCGGGGCCTACAGGCCGGGGAGCTGTTTTTT; CDR3: CASSFRGLQAGELFF
D: .; V: TRBV5-5; J: TRBJ1-1; size: few; DNA: TGTGCCAGCAGCTTGGGGAGGGCAGGGTACACTGAAGCTTTCTTT; CDR3: CASSLGRAGYTEAFF
D: .; V: TRBV5-6; J: TRBJ2-5; size: .; DNA: TGTGCCAGTCAGGGGCTGGAGACCCAGTACTTC; CDR3: CASQGLETQYF
D: TRBD1; V: TRBV6-5; J: TRBJ1-2; size: .; DNA: TGTGCCAGCAGTTACGAGAGACAGGGTCATGGCTACACCTTC; CDR3: CASSYERQGHGYTF
D: TRBD1; V: TRBV28; J: TRBJ2-5; size: few; DNA: TGTGCCAGCAGTTCCGACAGGGATGAAAAGACCCAGTACTTC; CDR3: CASSSDRDEKTQYF
D: .; V: TRBV18; J: TRBJ2-7; size: many; DNA: TGTGCCAGCTCAGCGCAGGGGGGCTACGAGCAGTACTTC; CDR3: CASSAQGGYEQYF
D: TRBD2; V: TRBV20-1; J: TRBJ2-1; size: few; DNA: TGCAGTGCCCCCACTAGCGGGAGTCGGGGGAATGAGCAGTTCTTC; CDR3: CSAPTSGSRGNEQFF
D: TRBD2; V: TRBV6-5; J: TRBJ2-1; size: .; DNA: TGTGCCAGCGGTTCTAGCGGTTACTACAATGAGCAGTTCTTC; CDR3: CASGSSGYYNEQFF
D: .; V: TRBV29-1; J: TRBJ1-5; size: many; DNA: TGCAGCGTTGAATCGGAGGCCAATCAGCCCCAGCATTTT; CDR3: CSVESEANQPQHF
D: .; V: TRBV5-5; J: TRBJ2-3; size: many; DNA: TGTGCCAGCAGCTTGAATCGCGCAGATACGCAGTATTTT; CDR3: CASSLNRADTQYF
D: TRBD2; V: TRBV7-2; J: TRBJ2-5; size: .; DNA: TGTGCCAGCAACAACCGGGGGGGAGCAGAGCGGGAGACCCAGTACTTC; CDR3: CASNNRGGAERETQYF
D: .; V: TRBV7-2; J: TRBJ2-6; size: few; DNA: TGTGCCAGCAGCTTAAATGCCTTAGTGACGGCCAACGTCCTGACTTTC; CDR3: CASSLNALVTANVLTF
D: .; V: TRBV5-1; J: TRBJ2-7; size: few; DNA: TGCGCCAGCAGCTTGGTCGTTTCCGGAGCCTACGAGCAGTACTTC; CDR3: CASSLVVSGAYEQYF
D: .; V: TRBV7-2; J: TRBJ1-1; size: .; DNA: TGTGCCAGCAGCACCAACCGGAACACTGAAGCTTTCTTT; CDR3: CASSTNRNTEAFF